The 5 T cell receptor beta chains given below trace back to one sample, sequenced in a study of blood T cell repertoires in COVID-19. The table came from immunoSEQ multiplex PCR; TCRdb's copy has only in-frame clones and leaves some out. Among a few hundred thousand clones listed, 87% were seen once. Sequences were obtained from PBMCs or T cells enriched from blood (not recorded which). These receptors all come from a woman aged 30 to 39 who had recovered from COVID-19.

The gene calls are TRBV6-5 and TRBJ1-4; 7 bases agree with TRBD1. The CDR3 has 15 residues. Trimming at V came to 7 bases and at J to 0 bases, leaving 5 bases not matched to a gene. Germline V gene lookup returns CDR1 MNHEY and CDR2 SVGAGI. In DNA, the CDR3 is TGTGCCAGCACAGGGACAGCAGCAACTAATGAAAAACTGTTTTTT. Translating it yields CASTGTAATNEKLFF.

This chain connects TRBV5-5 to TRBJ1-4; 9 bases align to TRBD1. This CDR3 has 15 amino acids. Germline CDR1 SGHKS, CDR2 YYEKEE (reference sequence). The V gene end was trimmed by 3 bases and the J gene end by 4 bases; junction bases not matched to a gene: 4. CDR3 in DNA: TGTGCCAGCAGCTGGGACAGGGCCAGTAATGAAAAACTGTTTTTT. Protein: CASSWDRASNEKLFF.

The rearrangement joins TRBV7-8 to TRBJ1-1; D is unresolved. The length of the CDR3 is 14 residues. Germline lookup yields CDR1 SGHVS and CDR2 FQNEAQ. The V end was cut by 2 bases, the J end by 1 base, with 8 bases between. CDR3 region: CASSLYGGNTEAFF. CDR3 coding DNA: TGTGCCAGCAGCTTATATGGCGGGAACACTGAAGCTTTCTTT.

The chain employs TRBV7-9 and TRBJ2-7, with 7 positions matching TRBD1. Germline V gives CDR1 SEHNR, CDR2 FQNEAQ (reference sequence). V was pared by 4 bases and J by 2 bases, with 11 bases of the junction left unmatched. The CDR3 is made up of 16 amino acids. CDR3 in amino acids: CASSSNFGTETYEQYF. The DNA of the CDR3 is TGTGCCAGCAGCTCCAATTTCGGGACAGAAACCTACGAGCAGTACTTC. Using reference TRBV7-9 and TRBJ2-7 for the parts outside the CDR3, the full variable domain is DTGVSQNPRHKITKRGQNVTFRCDPISEHNRLYWYRQTLGQGPEFLTYFQNEAQLEKSRLLSDRFSAERPKGSFSTLEIQRTEQGDSAMYLCASSSNFGTETYEQYFGPGTRLTVT.

This clone has only one observation. The chain joins TRBV5-4 to TRBJ2-2; 9 nucleotides line up with TRBD1. Germline V gene data show CDR1 as SGHNT and CDR2 as YYREEE (reference sequence). The trim removed 3 bases at V and 3 bases at J, leaving 0 bases unmatched. The CDR3 totals 14 residues. Here the CDR3 DNA reads TGTGCCAGCAGCTGGGACAGGGACACCGGGGAGCTGTTTTTT. Its protein product is CASSWDRDTGELFF. The whole variable domain, remainder taken from reference TRBV5-4 and TRBJ2-2, is ETGVTQSPTHLIKTRGQQVTLRCSSQSGHNTVSWYQQALGQGPQFIFQYYREEENGRGNFPPRFSGLQFPNYSSELNVNALELDDSALYLCASSWDRDTGELFFGEGSRLTVL.